This TCR beta chain was obtained from a study of T-cell memory formation after mild COVID-19. Study-level points and caveats: Those CD4+ clones that contracted were mainly in CM and EM (CD8+ ones in EMRA). For second-wave clones that peaked at day 37, SARS-CoV-2 specificity went unverified. Clones shrinking from day 15 to 85 showed even CD4/CD8 mixes; later expanders tilted CD4+.

For this clonotype: Its target is unknown.

Germline V CDR1 and CDR2: SGHTA, FQGNSA. Trimming took off 1 base at V and 5 bases at J, with 18 bases between the two ends. The CDR3 is 16 amino acids. 5'RACE with constant-segment primers built TCRalpha and TCRbeta cDNA libraries with UMIs. TCRdb analysed the 5' RACE reads with MiXCR anew, one entry per CDR3 protein. The data contain 450,000 to 650,000 distinct CDR3 sequences, about a sixth of them singletons. Sequenced input: PBMCs or a T cell subset sorted from them (not recorded which). The receptor comes from an adult woman who had mild COVID-19 (a few samples of this study predate the infection). Cell type and time point are not known. The gene calls are TRBV7-2 and TRBJ2-7; a possible D gene is TRBD1 (5 bases). CDR3 sequence reads: CASSLVGRARVHEQYF. The CDR3 region has the DNA TGTGCCAGCAGCTTAGTGGGCAGGGCGAGAGTCCACGAGCAGTACTTC.